The 19 T cell receptor beta chains reported below all come from one sample, sequenced in a study of T cell repertoires in cytomegalovirus infection. Each CDR3 protein is one row after TCRdb ran MiXCR on the reads. The data show tens of thousands of distinct CDR3 sequences, roughly 22% seen once. For these TCRs, the target antigens are not known. This specimen consisted of CD8+ T cells from cultured PBMCs, obtained from culture after CMV antigen stimulation. These receptors were taken from a human donor in good health (CMV status not recorded). Some clones in this sample may be carry-over from other donors' samples.

The chain couples TRBV6-1 to TRBJ2-4, with 7 bases aligning to TRBD1. The V gene end was trimmed by 6 bases and the J gene end by 7 bases; junction bases not matched to a gene: 9. Germline V gives CDR1 MNHNS, CDR2 SASEGT. The CDR3 runs 14 residues. The CDR3 region is CASRGRQGWNIQYF. CDR3 coding DNA: TGTGCCAGCAGGGGTCGACAGGGTTGGAACATTCAGTACTTC.

This chain joins TRBV7-9 and TRBJ2-5, with D perhaps TRBD2 (7 bases). V was shortened by 4 bases and J by 2 bases, with 17 bases between the two germline ends. The germline CDR1 and CDR2 sequences are SEHNR and FQNEAQ (reference sequence). The CDR3 is made up of 16 amino acids. Here the CDR3 DNA reads TGTGCCAGCAGCTATGGGGGCGAGCGGGGACAAGAGACCCAGTACTTC. This gives the protein CASSYGGERGQETQYF. Based on the CDR3 plus reference TRBV7-9 and TRBJ2-5, the full variable domain is DTGVSQNPRHKITKRGQNVTFRCDPISEHNRLYWYRQTLGQGPEFLTYFQNEAQLEKSRLLSDRFSAERPKGSFSTLEIQRTEQGDSAMYLCASSYGGERGQETQYFGPGTRLLVL.

The chain carries TRBV12-3 or TRBV12-4 and TRBJ1-5; no clear D. The CDR3 runs to 13 residues. Trimming took off 3 bases at V and 4 bases at J, with 7 bases between the two ends. The CDR3 spells CASSFFGNQPQHF. DNA of the CDR3: TGTGCCAGCAGTTTTTTCGGGAATCAGCCCCAGCATTTT.

For the CDR3, the DNA is TGCGCCAGCAGCTTGGAGATGGTCAGGGGTTACGTACCAGATACGCAGTATTTT. This encodes CASSLEMVRGYVPDTQYF. This chain links TRBV5-1 with TRBJ2-3; D possibly corresponds to TRBD1 (6 bases). The CDR3 is 18 amino acids. V dropped 0 bases and J dropped 4 bases, with 21 bases sitting between them. Germline V gene sequence: CDR1 SGHRS, CDR2 YFSETQ.

The chain carries TRBV7-2 and TRBJ2-3, with 9 bases fitting TRBD1. Germline CDR1 is SGHTA and CDR2 is FQGNSA. J was trimmed by 3 bases and V by 5 bases; bases with no gene match: 18. The CDR3 sequence is 19 residues long. The CDR3 sequence: CASSPGTGSPITFTDTQYF. CDR3 nucleotide sequence: TGTGCCAGCAGCCCTGGGACAGGGAGTCCCATCACCTTTACAGATACGCAGTATTTT.

The rearrangement links TRBV4-1 to TRBJ1-6; D is unclear. Germline CDR1 is MGHRA and CDR2 is YSYEKL. This CDR3 has 14 amino acids. Trimming cost V 1 base and J 6 bases, with 7 bases left between them. The chain's CDR3 is CASSQAGPNSPLHF. Here the CDR3 DNA reads TGCGCCAGCAGCCAAGCCGGTCCTAATTCACCCCTCCACTTT.

The V gene is TRBV19, the J gene TRBJ1-5; TRBD1 might be the D (6 bases). In germline, CDR1 is LNHDA, CDR2 SQIVND (reference sequence). The CDR3 has 14 residues. CDR3 protein: CFSESRGSNQPQHF. Here the CDR3 DNA reads TGTTTTTCTGAGAGCAGGGGAAGCAATCAGCCCCAGCATTTT.

This clonotype occurred a few times. The chain joins TRBV7-8 to TRBJ2-1, with 7 bases fitting TRBD2. The CDR3 spans 15 residues. Germline CDR1 is SGHVS and CDR2 is FQNEAQ. Trimming at V came to 0 bases and at J to 2 bases, leaving 1 base not matched to a gene. The CDR3 region is CASSLASGAYNEQFF. CDR3 in DNA: TGTGCCAGCAGCTTAGCAAGCGGGGCCTACAATGAGCAGTTCTTC.

This clonotype was detected only a few times. This chain joins TRBV4-1 and TRBJ2-6; the D gene is possibly TRBD1 (6 bases). Trimming removed 4 bases at V and 4 bases at J, with 23 bases between. The CDR3 has 19 residues. CDR1 is MGHRA, CDR2 YSYEKL, per germline. The CDR3 loop reads CASSRSADSSLHGANVLTF. CDR3 sequence (DNA): TGCGCCAGCAGCCGAAGCGCGGACAGTAGTTTACACGGGGCCAACGTCCTGACTTTC.

The J gene is TRBJ2-5, the V gene TRBV20-1; TRBD1 matches at 8 bases. J was trimmed by 1 base and V by 0 bases; bases with no gene match: 1. Germline-derived CDR1 and CDR2 are DFQATT and SNEGSKA (reference sequence). The CDR3 has 14 residues. CDR3 bases: TGCAGTGCTAGAGATGGGACAGGCCAAGAGACCCAGTACTTC. This codes for CSARDGTGQETQYF.

The rearrangement joins TRBV7-2 to TRBJ1-3; D is ambiguous. Trimming removed 1 base at V and 0 bases at J, with 7 bases between. This CDR3 region has 15 residues. CDR1 is SGHTA, CDR2 FQGNSA, per germline. The DNA for the CDR3 is TGTGCCAGCAGCTTAGTCCTTACCTCTGGAAACACCATATATTTT. Its translation: CASSLVLTSGNTIYF.

The V gene is TRBV6-6, the J gene TRBJ2-3; no reliable D call. Germline loops: CDR1 MNHNY, CDR2 SVGAGI (reference sequence). The CDR3 totals 14 residues. V shed 2 bases and J shed 2 bases, with 8 bases lying between them. The CDR3 DNA is TGTGCCAGCAGTTACGAACCTAACACAGATACGCAGTATTTT. Translation: CASSYEPNTDTQYF.

The chain uses TRBV6-6 and TRBJ2-2; 7 bases line up with TRBD1. V lost 8 bases, J lost 2 bases, and 5 bases stayed unmatched. The germline gives CDR1 MNHNY, CDR2 SVGAGI (reference sequence). CDR3 size: 14 residues. CDR3 in amino acids: CASYDRANTGELFF. CDR3 DNA sequence: TGTGCCAGCTATGACAGGGCCAACACCGGGGAGCTGTTTTTT.

The chain employs TRBV7-6 and TRBJ2-5, with unresolved D. Trimming took 8 bases from V and 0 from J, leaving 10 bases between them. The germline gives CDR1 SGHVS, CDR2 FNYEAQ. CDR3 size: 13 residues. CDR3 in DNA: TGTGCCAGCCTTCCGGCCGACCAAGAGACCCAGTACTTC. This codes for CASLPADQETQYF.

This clonotype was seen more than once but under ten times. This rearrangement joins TRBV4-1 to TRBJ1-2; D not resolved. CDR1 and CDR2 (germline): MGHRA, YSYEKL. This CDR3 comprises 13 residues. Between the trimmed V and J ends, which lost 1 base and 4 bases, there was a span of 7 bases. The DNA of the CDR3 is TGCGCCAGCAGCCAAGTTACAGTCTATGGCTACACCTTC. Translation: CASSQVTVYGYTF.

Concerning this clonotype itself: Without the conserved terminal phenylalanine or tryptophan, this CDR3 likely stems from a read error. The CDR3 region is CASSSGPGEAFV. In DNA form, the CDR3 reads TGTGCCAGCAGTTCAGGCCCCGGTGAAGCTTTCGTT. The genes are TRBV6-2 or TRBV6-3 and TRBJ1-1; D gene unclear. From germline, CDR1 is MNHEY and CDR2 SVGEGT. There are 12 residues in the CDR3. Trimming cost V 4 bases and J 7 bases, with 10 bases left between them.

This clonotype was seen a few times. It may be a read error: a sequence one base away is much more abundant. The chain links TRBV4-1 to TRBJ2-5; the D is unclear. The CDR3 contains 11 residues. V was clipped by 3 bases and J by 2 bases, with 1 base between them. Germline V gives CDR1 MGHRA, CDR2 YSYEKL. The CDR3 region is CASSQQETQYF. The CDR3 DNA sequence: TGCGCCAGCAGCCAGCAAGAGACCCAGTACTTC.

This sequence joins TRBV27 and TRBJ2-1; 9 bases match TRBD1. Germline loops: CDR1 MNHEY, CDR2 SMNVEV (reference sequence). V shed 3 bases, J shed 7 bases, and the junction held 13 bases outside the gene matches. The CDR3 extends over 17 amino acids. CDR3 bases: TGTGCCAGCAGTTTTCCTTTAAGGACAGGGGAATTTAATGAGCAGTTCTTC. Translation: CASSFPLRTGEFNEQFF.

This clonotype was seen ten or more times. The chain uses TRBV5-1 and TRBJ2-5; 7 nucleotides line up with TRBD2. The CDR3 extends over 14 amino acids. The V gene end was trimmed by 5 bases and the J gene end by 4 bases; junction bases not matched to a gene: 8. CDR1 and CDR2 from the germline V gene are SGHRS and YFSETQ. CDR3 sequence (DNA): TGCGCCAGCAGAATTGCGGGGGTCCTAGAGACCCAGTACTTC. It specifies CASRIAGVLETQYF.